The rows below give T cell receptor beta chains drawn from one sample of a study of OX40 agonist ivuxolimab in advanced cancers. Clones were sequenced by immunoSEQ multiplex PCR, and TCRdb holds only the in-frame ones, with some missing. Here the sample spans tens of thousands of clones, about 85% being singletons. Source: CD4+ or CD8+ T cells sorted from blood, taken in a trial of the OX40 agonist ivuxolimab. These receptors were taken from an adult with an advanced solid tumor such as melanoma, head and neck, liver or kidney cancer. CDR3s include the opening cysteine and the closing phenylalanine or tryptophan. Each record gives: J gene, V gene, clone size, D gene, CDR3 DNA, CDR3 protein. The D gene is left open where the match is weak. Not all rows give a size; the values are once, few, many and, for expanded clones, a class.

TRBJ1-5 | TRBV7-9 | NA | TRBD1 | TGTGCCAGCAGCCCAGGGGGGACAGGGGATCAGCCCCAGCATTTT | CASSPGGTGDQPQHF
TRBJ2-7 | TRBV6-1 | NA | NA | TGTGCCAGCAGTGAAGTAGGATACGAGCAGTACTTC | CASSEVGYEQYF
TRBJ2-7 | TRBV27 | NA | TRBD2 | TGTGCCAGCAGTAGACTAGCGGGAGGCTCCTACGAGCAGTACTTC | CASSRLAGGSYEQYF
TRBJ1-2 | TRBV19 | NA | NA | TGTGCCAGTAGTATTGGGACTCGACCCTATGGCTACACCTTC | CASSIGTRPYGYTF
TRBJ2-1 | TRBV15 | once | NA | TGTGCCACCAGCAGAGATAGGGGGTCCTTGGCCTACAATGAGCAGTTCTTC | CATSRDRGSLAYNEQFF
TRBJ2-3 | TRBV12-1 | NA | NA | TGTGCCAGCAGCGGAGGAACCACAGATACGCAGTATTTT | CASSGGTTDTQYF
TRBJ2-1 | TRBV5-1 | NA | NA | TGCGCCAGCAGCTTGGCGAATTTTACAGGTTATGAGCAGTTCTTC | CASSLANFTGYEQFF
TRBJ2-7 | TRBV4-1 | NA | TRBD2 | TGCGCCAGCAGCCAAGAAAGAACTAGCGGGGGCTACGAGCAGTACTTC | CASSQERTSGGYEQYF
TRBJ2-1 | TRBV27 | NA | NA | TGTGCCAGCAGTTTAGGGGCCAGGAGCTCCTACAATGAGCAGTTCTTC | CASSLGARSSYNEQFF
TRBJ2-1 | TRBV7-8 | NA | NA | TGTGCCAGCAGCTTAGCGCGGTGGGACACGTACAATGAGCAGTTCTTC | CASSLARWDTYNEQFF
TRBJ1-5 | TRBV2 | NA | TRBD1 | TGTGCCAGCAGACGGGACAGGGAAAATCAGCCCCAGCATTTT | CASRRDRENQPQHF
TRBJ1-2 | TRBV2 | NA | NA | TGTGCCAGCAGTGAAGCCCAATATGGCTACACCTTC | CASSEAQYGYTF
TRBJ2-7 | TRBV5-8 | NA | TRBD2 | TGTGCCAGCAGCCAAACTAGCGGGGCTACCTCCTACGAGCAGTACTTC | CASSQTSGATSYEQYF
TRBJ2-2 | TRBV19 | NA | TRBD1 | TGTGCCAGTAGACATACAGGGGTAGACGGGGAGCTGTTTTTT | CASRHTGVDGELFF
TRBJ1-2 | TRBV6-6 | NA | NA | TGTGCCAGCAGTCCCTCCCCAGGTGGCTACACCTTC | CASSPSPGGYTF
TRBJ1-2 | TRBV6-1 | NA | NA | TGTGCCAGCGTCTTGACTGGGGGCTACACCTTC | CASVLTGGYTF
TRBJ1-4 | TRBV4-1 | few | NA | TGCGCCAGCAGCCCAACAGGGACCGGGGGAAAACTGTTTTTT | CASSPTGTGGKLFF
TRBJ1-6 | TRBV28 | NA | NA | TGTGCCAGCAAGCTGGATAATTCACCCCTCCACTTT | CASKLDNSPLHF
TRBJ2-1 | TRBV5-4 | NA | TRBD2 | TGTGCCAGCAGCCCCACCCTAGCGGGGGGCTACAATGAGCAGTTCTTC | CASSPTLAGGYNEQFF
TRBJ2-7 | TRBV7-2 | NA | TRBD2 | TGTGCCAGCAGCCCTTACACGGGGGGGTACGAGCAGTACTTC | CASSPYTGGYEQYF
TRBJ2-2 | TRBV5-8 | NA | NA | TGTGCCAGCAGCTTGTACGCGAACACCGGGGAGCTGTTTTTT | CASSLYANTGELFF
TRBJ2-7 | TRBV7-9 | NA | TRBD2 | TGTGCCAGCAGCCCAAAAGCTAGCGGGAGTGGCCCCTACGAGCAGTACTTC | CASSPKASGSGPYEQYF
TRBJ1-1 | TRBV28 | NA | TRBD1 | TGTGCCAGCAGTTTAGGGGCAGGGGGGCCTCGGGTTGAAGCTTTCTTT | CASSLGAGGPRVEAFF
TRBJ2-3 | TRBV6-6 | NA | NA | TGTGCCAGCAGTAGAACAGGCCCACGGACAGATACGCAGTATTTT | CASSRTGPRTDTQYF
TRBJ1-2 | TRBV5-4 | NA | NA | TGTGCCAGCATGGGTAGAGGGGATCGGAACTATGGCTACACCTTC | CASMGRGDRNYGYTF
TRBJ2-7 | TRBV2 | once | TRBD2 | TGTGCCAGTAGCCCCCGGGGCGGAGCGGGGCGTTCTGGCGAGCAGTACTTC | CASSPRGGAGRSGEQYF
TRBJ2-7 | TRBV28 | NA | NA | TGTGCCAGCACCTCCTGGGGTGTCTCCTACGAGCAGTACTTC | CASTSWGVSYEQYF
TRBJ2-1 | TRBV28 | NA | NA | TGTGCCAGCAGGTGGGACCCCGGGTCCTACAATGAGCAGTTCTTC | CASRWDPGSYNEQFF
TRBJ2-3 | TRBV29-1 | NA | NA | TGCAGCGTTGCCCAGACAGGCACAGATACGCAGTATTTT | CSVAQTGTDTQYF
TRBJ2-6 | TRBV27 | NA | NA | TGTGCCAGCAGTTACGGACAGATCGGCTCTGGGGCCAACGTCCTGACTTTC | CASSYGQIGSGANVLTF
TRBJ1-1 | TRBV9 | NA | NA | TGTGCCAGCAGCGTAGGAGGTCCTGAAGCTTTCTTT | CASSVGGPEAFF
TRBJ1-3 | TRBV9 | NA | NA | TGTGCCAGCAGCCCCCTCGCCAGGAGCGGTTCAGACACCATATATTTT | CASSPLARSGSDTIYF
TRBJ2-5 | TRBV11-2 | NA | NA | TGTGCCAGCAGCTTGAGAATGCAAGAGACCCAGTACTTC | CASSLRMQETQYF
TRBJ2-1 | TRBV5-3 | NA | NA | TGTGCCAGAAGCTTGGCGGGGACCTCCTACAATGAGCAGTTCTTC | CARSLAGTSYNEQFF
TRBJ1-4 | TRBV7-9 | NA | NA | TGTGCCAGCAGCTTTTCGGTCAATGAAAAACTGTTTTTT | CASSFSVNEKLFF
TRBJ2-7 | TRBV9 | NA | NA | TGTGCCAGCAGCGGAGGGACACCCTACGAGCAGTACTTC | CASSGGTPYEQYF
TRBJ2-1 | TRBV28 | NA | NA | TGTGCCAGCAGTTTATTCGGGGGAATTGAGTCCTACAATGAGCAGTTCTTC | CASSLFGGIESYNEQFF
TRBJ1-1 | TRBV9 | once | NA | TGTGCCAGCAGCGTAGGACCCGTCTCTGAAGCTTTCTTT | CASSVGPVSEAFF
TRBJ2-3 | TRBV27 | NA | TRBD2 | TGTGCCAGCAGTAAGGGACTAGCGGGCACAGATACGCAGTATTTT | CASSKGLAGTDTQYF
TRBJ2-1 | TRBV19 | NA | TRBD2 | TGTGCCAGTAGTCCACTAGCGTTGGGCTCCTACAATGAGCAGTTCTTC | CASSPLALGSYNEQFF
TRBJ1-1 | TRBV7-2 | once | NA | TGTGCCAGCAGCTTAGTGTTAACGGGGTTTGAAGCTTTCTTT | CASSLVLTGFEAFF
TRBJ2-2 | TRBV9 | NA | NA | TGTGCCAGCAGCGTAGAAGGAGCTGGTTGGAACACCGGGGAGCTGTTTTTT | CASSVEGAGWNTGELFF
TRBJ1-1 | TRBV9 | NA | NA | TGTGCCAGCAGCGCCGACCCCACAGGGTCGAGAGCTGAAGCTTTCTTT | CASSADPTGSRAEAFF
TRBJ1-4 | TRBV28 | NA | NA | TGTGCCAGCAGTAGGACGGCAACTAATGAAAAACTGTTTTTT | CASSRTATNEKLFF
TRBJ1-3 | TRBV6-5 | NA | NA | TGTGCCAGCAGTTACACCCCGGCAGGGTCTGGAAACACCATATATTTT | CASSYTPAGSGNTIYF
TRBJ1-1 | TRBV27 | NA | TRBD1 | TGTGCCAGCAGTTACAGGGGGCAGAACACTGAAGCTTTCTTT | CASSYRGQNTEAFF
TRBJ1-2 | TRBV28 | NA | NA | TGTGCCAGCACTGGACCGAATAAATTGGCCTACACCTTC | CASTGPNKLAYTF
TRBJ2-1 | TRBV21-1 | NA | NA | TGTGCCAGCAGCAAAGGTTCGGCGGAAACCCGATCCAATGAGCAGTTCTTC | CASSKGSAETRSNEQFF
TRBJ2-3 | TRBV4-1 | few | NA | TGCGCCAGCAGCCAAGATCAAGGGTACCGCACAGATACGCAGTATTTT | CASSQDQGYRTDTQYF
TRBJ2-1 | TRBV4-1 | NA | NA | TGCGCCAGCAGCCAAGGGCCCTTCCCGGGGACTCGGGGAGGCAATGAGCAGTTCTTC | CASSQGPFPGTRGGNEQFF
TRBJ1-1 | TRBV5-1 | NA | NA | TGCGCCAGCAGGTTCTCGACGAACACTGAAGCTTTCTTT | CASRFSTNTEAFF
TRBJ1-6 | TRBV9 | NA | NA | TGTGCCAGCAGCGTGGACGCCTATAATTCACCCCTCCACTTT | CASSVDAYNSPLHF
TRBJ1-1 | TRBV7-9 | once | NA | TGTGCCAGCAGCTTAGTTGAGGGATTGAACACTGAAGCTTTCTTT | CASSLVEGLNTEAFF
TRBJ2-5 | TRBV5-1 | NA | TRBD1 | TGCGCCAGCAGCTCCGGGACAGGGGGAAGTTGGGAGACCCAGTACTTC | CASSSGTGGSWETQYF
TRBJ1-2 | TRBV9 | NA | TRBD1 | TGTGCCAGCAGCCATCGGGCCAGGGGGCGCAGCTATGGCTACACCTTC | CASSHRARGRSYGYTF
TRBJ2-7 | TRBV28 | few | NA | TGTGCCAGCACCACCGGAACGGGGTCCTACGAGCAGTACTTC | CASTTGTGSYEQYF